This T cell receptor (beta chain) stems from a study of T cell changes during pregnancy in multiple sclerosis. The CDR3 totals 19 residues. The V gene lost 6 bases and the J gene lost 1 base, with 28 bases spanning the gap. Per germline, CDR1 MNHEY and CDR2 SMNVEV (reference sequence). The protocol was immunoSEQ multiplex PCR, while the TCRdb copy is restricted to in-frame clones and leaves out a portion. In the table there are tens of thousands of clones, about 92% of which are singletons. The clonotype was recovered from a female donor with multiple sclerosis, enrolled in a pregnancy study. The J gene is TRBJ2-7, the V gene TRBV27, with D perhaps matching TRBD1 (5 bases). Sequenced here: CD4+ T cells from peripheral blood mononuclear cells, sampled in the third trimester of pregnancy. CDR3 DNA: TGTGCCAGCAGCCCGGCCGGACACAACCCCGGTTCTGTGTCCTACGAGCAGTACTTC. This translates into CASSPAGHNPGSVSYEQYF.